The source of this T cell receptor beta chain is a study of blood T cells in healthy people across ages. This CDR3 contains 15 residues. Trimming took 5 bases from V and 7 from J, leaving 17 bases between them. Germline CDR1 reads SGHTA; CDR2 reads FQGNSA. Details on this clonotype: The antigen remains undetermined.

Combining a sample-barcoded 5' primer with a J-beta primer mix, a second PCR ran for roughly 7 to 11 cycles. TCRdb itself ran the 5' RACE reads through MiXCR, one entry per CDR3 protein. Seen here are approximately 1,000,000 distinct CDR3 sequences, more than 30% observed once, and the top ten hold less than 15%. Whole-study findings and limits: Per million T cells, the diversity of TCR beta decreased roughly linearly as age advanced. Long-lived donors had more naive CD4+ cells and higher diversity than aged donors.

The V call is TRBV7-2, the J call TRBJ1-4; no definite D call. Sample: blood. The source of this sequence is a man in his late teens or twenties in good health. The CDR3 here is CASSPNPGEGEKLFF. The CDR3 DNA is TGTGCCAGCAGCCCTAATCCCGGGGAGGGTGAAAAACTGTTTTTT.